Listed below are T cell receptor beta chains from one sample, sequenced in a study of identical twins' blood T cells. TCRdb processed the 5' RACE reads anew with MiXCR; each CDR3 protein has one entry. Counted here are fewer than 450,000 distinct CDR3 sequences, over 25% occurring once; the ten biggest clones make up roughly 6.1%. The sequencing input was PBMCs. These receptors were taken from a woman between 18 and 55 years old in good health. Both conserved end residues are part of each CDR3. A D gene is named only where the DNA matches it firmly. Size tells how often a clone was seen (once, few, many) or the class of an expanded clone, and some rows leave it out.

size	D	V	J	CDR3	DNA
.	.	TRBV9	TRBJ2-3	CASSHQGREMDTQYF	TGTGCCAGCAGCCATCAGGGAAGGGAAATGGATACGCAGTATTTT
.	.	TRBV20-1	TRBJ2-5	CSARGLTETQYF	TGCAGTGCTAGGGGACTTACCGAGACCCAGTACTTC
many	.	TRBV5-1	TRBJ1-1	CASSLLGYMNTEAFF	TGCGCCAGCAGCCTGCTCGGGTACATGAACACTGAAGCTTTCTTT
once	.	TRBV9	TRBJ2-3	CASSPEGGVTQYF	TGTGCCAGCAGCCCAGAGGGGGGGGTTACGCAGTATTTT
few	.	TRBV12-5	TRBJ2-1	CASGTRYNEQFF	TGTGCTAGTGGCACCCGGTACAATGAGCAGTTCTTC
.	.	TRBV20-1	TRBJ2-1	CSAWTRGNEQFF	TGCAGTGCTTGGACTAGGGGGAATGAGCAGTTCTTC
.	TRBD1	TRBV2	TRBJ2-1	CASRQGSEQFF	TGTGCCAGCAGACAGGGGAGTGAGCAGTTCTTC
few	.	TRBV10-3	TRBJ1-2	CAITPDTRNYGYTF	TGTGCCATCACCCCCGACACGCGAAACTATGGCTACACCTTC
.	TRBD1	TRBV6-5	TRBJ1-2	CASSYYRGANYGYTF	TGTGCCAGCAGTTACTACAGGGGGGCTAACTATGGCTACACCTTC
many	.	TRBV24-1	TRBJ2-1	CATSDALNNEQFF	TGTGCCACCAGTGATGCGTTAAACAATGAGCAGTTCTTC
.	.	TRBV7-6	TRBJ2-3	CASSLRAGSTDTQYF	TGTGCCAGCAGCTTAAGGGCGGGTAGCACAGATACGCAGTATTTT
.	.	TRBV20-1	TRBJ2-1	CSAPTYNEQFF	TGCAGTGCTCCCACCTACAATGAGCAGTTCTTC
.	.	TRBV30	TRBJ1-3	CAWSTGNTIYF	TGTGCCTGGAGTACCGGAAACACCATATATTTT
few	.	TRBV29-1	TRBJ2-3	CSVEVGGTDTQYF	TGCAGCGTTGAAGTTGGCGGCACAGATACGCAGTATTTT
many	TRBD1	TRBV5-1	TRBJ1-6	CASSPGQGFSPLHF	TGCGCCAGCAGCCCGGGACAGGGTTTTTCACCCCTCCACTTT
.	TRBD1	TRBV9	TRBJ1-1	CASSAPTTGESRGTEAFF	TGTGCCAGCAGCGCACCGACGACAGGGGAGAGTAGGGGCACTGAAGCTTTCTTT
few	.	TRBV4-3	TRBJ2-7	CASSQQGRSYEQYF	TGCGCCAGCAGCCAACAGGGAAGGAGCTACGAGCAGTACTTC
once	.	TRBV5-1	TRBJ1-1	CASSSNPGQMNTEAFF	TGCGCCAGCAGCTCCAATCCCGGACAGATGAACACTGAAGCTTTCTTT
.	.	TRBV5-1	TRBJ1-1	CASSATGHTEAFF	TGCGCCAGCAGCGCCACAGGGCACACTGAAGCTTTCTTT
many	.	TRBV6-6	TRBJ2-3	CASSYGGAGPDTQYF	TGTGCCAGCAGTTATGGGGGCGCGGGTCCAGATACGCAGTATTTT
many	TRBD1	TRBV2	TRBJ1-1	CANSGQSIFEAFF	TGTGCCAACTCGGGACAGTCCATCTTTGAAGCTTTCTTT
.	.	TRBV29-1	TRBJ1-1	CSVLTRSAFF	TGCAGCGTGCTAACCCGATCAGCTTTCTTT
many	TRBD1	TRBV11-2	TRBJ2-7	CASSFLGQAVYEQYF	TGTGCCAGCAGCTTCCTGGGACAGGCCGTCTACGAGCAGTACTTC
few	.	TRBV12-5	TRBJ2-5	CASGLQVLVETQYF	TGTGCTAGTGGTTTACAGGTGTTGGTAGAGACCCAGTACTTC
few	TRBD2	TRBV7-6	TRBJ2-2	CASSLWAGENTGELFF	TGTGCCAGCAGCTTATGGGCGGGGGAAAACACCGGGGAGCTGTTTTTT
.	.	TRBV10-3	TRBJ1-5	CAISEPGQDQPQHF	TGTGCCATCAGTGAGCCAGGCCAGGATCAGCCCCAGCATTTT
.	TRBD1	TRBV7-2	TRBJ1-4	CASSRQGANEKLFF	TGTGCCAGCAGCCGACAGGGGGCTAATGAAAAACTGTTTTTT